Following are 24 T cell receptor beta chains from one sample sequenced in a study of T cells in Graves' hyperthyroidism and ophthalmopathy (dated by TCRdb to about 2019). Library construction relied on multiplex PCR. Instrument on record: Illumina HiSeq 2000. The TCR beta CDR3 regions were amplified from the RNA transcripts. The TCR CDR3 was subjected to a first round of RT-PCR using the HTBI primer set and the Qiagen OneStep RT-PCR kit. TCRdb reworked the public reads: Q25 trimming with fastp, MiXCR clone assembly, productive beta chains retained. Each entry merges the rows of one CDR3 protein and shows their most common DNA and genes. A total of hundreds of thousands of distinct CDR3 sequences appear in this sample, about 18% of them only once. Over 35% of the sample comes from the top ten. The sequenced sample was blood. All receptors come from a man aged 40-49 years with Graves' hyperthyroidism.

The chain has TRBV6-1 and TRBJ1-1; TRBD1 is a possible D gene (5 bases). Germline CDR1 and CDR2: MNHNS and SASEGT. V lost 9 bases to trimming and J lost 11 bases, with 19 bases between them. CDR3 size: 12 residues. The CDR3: CASDPTGTGAFF. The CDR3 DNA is TGTGCCAGTGACCCTACGGGGACTGGCGCTTTCTTT.

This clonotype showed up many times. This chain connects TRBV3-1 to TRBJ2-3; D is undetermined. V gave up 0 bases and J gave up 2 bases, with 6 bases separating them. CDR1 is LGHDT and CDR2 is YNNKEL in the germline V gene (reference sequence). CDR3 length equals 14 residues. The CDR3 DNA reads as TGTGCCAGCAGCCAAGAATTTGTCACAGATACGCAGTATTTT. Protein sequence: CASSQEFVTDTQYF.

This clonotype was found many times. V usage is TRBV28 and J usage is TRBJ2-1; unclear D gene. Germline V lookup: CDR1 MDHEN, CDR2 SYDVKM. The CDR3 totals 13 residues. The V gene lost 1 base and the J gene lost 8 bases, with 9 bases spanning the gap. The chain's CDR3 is CASSLLRHDEQFF. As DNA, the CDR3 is TGTGCCAGCAGTTTATTGCGTCACGATGAGCAGTTCTTC.

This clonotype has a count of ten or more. The CDR3 DNA sequence: TGTGCCAGCAGTCCCAGGGGGCAGGGGCATGAGCAGTTCTTC. Protein sequence: CASSPRGQGHEQFF. This rearrangement joins TRBV12-3 or TRBV12-4 to TRBJ2-1; 8 nucleotides agree with TRBD1. This CDR3 has 14 amino acids. V lost 5 bases and J lost 8; bases outside the gene matches: 8.

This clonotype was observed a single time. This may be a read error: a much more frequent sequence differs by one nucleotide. CDR3 region: CASSRGDDKQYF. The CDR3 region has the DNA TGTGCCAGCAGCCGGGGGGACGACAAGCAGTACTTC. V and J are TRBV11-1 and TRBJ2-7; 7 bases are shared with TRBD2. The CDR3 runs to 12 residues. CDR1 and CDR2 from the germline V gene are SGHAT and FQDESV (reference sequence). The trim removed 5 bases at V and 8 bases at J, leaving 6 bases unmatched.

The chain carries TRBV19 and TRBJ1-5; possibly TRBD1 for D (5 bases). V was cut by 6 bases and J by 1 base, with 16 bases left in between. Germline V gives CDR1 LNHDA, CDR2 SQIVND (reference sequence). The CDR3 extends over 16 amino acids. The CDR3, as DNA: TGTGCCAGTAGCCTCCCGCTGGGGGGGAGCAATCAGCCCCAGCATTTT. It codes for CASSLPLGGSNQPQHF. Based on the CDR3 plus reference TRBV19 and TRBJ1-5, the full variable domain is DGGITQSPKYLFRKEGQNVTLSCEQNLNHDAMYWYRQDPGQGLRLIYYSQIVNDFQKGDIAEGYSVSREKKESFPLTVTSAQKNPTAFYLCASSLPLGGSNQPQHFGDGTRLSIL.

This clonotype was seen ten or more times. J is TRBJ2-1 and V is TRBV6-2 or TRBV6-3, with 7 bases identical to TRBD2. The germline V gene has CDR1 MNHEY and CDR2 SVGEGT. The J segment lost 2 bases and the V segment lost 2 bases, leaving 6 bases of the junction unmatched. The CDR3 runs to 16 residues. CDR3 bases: TGTGCCAGCAGTTACCGATCAGGGAGGGCCTACAATGAGCAGTTCTTC. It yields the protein CASSYRSGRAYNEQFF.

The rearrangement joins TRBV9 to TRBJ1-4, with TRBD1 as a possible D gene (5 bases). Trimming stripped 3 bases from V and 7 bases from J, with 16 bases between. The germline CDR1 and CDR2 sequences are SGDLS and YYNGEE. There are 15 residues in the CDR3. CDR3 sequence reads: CASSGPAGGGEKLFF. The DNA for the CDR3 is TGTGCCAGCAGCGGCCCCGCGGGGGGAGGTGAAAAACTGTTTTTT.

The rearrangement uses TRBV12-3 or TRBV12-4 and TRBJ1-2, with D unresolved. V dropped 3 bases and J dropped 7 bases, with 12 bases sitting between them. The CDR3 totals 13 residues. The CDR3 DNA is TGTGCCAGCAGTTTCCTGCAGGATGCTGGCTACACCTTC. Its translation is CASSFLQDAGYTF.

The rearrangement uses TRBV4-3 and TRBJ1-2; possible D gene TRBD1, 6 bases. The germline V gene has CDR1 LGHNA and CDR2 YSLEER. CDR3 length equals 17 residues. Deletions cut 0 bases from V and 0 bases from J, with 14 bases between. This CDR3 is CASSQENRQETNYGYTF. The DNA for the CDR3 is TGCGCCAGCAGCCAAGAAAACCGACAGGAGACTAACTATGGCTACACCTTC.

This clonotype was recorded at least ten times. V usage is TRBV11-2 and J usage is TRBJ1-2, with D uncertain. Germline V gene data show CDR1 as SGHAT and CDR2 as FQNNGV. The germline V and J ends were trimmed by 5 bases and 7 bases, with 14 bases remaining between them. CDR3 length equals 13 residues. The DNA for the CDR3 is TGTGCCAGCAGCCCCGGTGTAAGGCTTGGCTACACCTTC. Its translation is CASSPGVRLGYTF.

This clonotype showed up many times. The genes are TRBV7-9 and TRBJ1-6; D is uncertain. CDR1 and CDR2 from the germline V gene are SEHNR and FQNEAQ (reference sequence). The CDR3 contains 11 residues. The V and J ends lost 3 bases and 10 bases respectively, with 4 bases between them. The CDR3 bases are TGTGCCAGCAGCTTTTCCTCACCCCTCCACTTT. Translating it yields CASSFSSPLHF.

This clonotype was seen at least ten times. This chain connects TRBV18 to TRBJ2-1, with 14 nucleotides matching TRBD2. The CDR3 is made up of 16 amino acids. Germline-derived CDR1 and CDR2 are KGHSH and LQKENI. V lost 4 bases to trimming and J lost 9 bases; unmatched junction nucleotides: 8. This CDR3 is CASSRLTSGGAGEQFF. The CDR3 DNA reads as TGTGCCAGCTCACGATTGACTAGCGGGGGGGCCGGTGAGCAGTTCTTC.

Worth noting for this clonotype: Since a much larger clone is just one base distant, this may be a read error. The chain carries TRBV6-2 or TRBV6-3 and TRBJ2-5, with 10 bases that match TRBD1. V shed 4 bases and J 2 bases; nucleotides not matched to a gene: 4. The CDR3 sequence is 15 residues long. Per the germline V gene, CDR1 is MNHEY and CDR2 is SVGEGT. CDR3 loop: CASSLRQGAQETQYF. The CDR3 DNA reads TGTGCCAGCAGTTTGAGACAGGGGGCGCAAGAGACCCAGTACTTC.

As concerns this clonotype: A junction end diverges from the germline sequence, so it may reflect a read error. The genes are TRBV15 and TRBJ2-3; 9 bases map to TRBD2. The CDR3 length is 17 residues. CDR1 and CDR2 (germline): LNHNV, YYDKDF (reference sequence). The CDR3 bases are TGTGCCACCAGTAGAGATACCCTAGCGGGGACCACAGATACGCAGTATTTT. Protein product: CATSRDTLAGTTDTQYF.

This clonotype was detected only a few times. The CDR3 DNA sequence: TGTGCCAGTAGTACGGGGGGGGCGGGCTACAATGAGCAGTTCTTC. It encodes CASSTGGAGYNEQFF. The rearrangement joins TRBV19 to TRBJ2-1; 8 nucleotides agree with TRBD2. Germline V CDR1 and CDR2: LNHDA, SQIVND (reference sequence). This CDR3 contains 15 residues. Trimming at V came to 4 bases and at J to 3 bases, leaving 5 bases not matched to a gene.

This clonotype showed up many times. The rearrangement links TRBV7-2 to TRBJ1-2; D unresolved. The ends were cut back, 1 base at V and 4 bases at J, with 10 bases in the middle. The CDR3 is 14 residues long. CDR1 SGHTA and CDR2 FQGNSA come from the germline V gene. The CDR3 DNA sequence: TGTGCCAGCAGCTTAGACGGGGAAAGCTATGGCTACACCTTC. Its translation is CASSLDGESYGYTF.

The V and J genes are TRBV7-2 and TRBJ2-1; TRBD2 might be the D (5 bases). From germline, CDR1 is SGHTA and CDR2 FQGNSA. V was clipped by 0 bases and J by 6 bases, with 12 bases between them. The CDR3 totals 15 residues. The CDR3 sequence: CASSLAGALPNEQFF. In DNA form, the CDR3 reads TGTGCCAGCAGCTTAGCGGGAGCCTTGCCCAATGAGCAGTTCTTC. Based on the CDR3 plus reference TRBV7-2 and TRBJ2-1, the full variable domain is GAGVSQSPSNKVTEKGKDVELRCDPISGHTALYWYRQSLGQGLEFLIYFQGNSAPDKSGLPSDRFSAERTGGSVSTLTIQRTQQEDSAVYLCASSLAGALPNEQFFGPGTRLTVL.

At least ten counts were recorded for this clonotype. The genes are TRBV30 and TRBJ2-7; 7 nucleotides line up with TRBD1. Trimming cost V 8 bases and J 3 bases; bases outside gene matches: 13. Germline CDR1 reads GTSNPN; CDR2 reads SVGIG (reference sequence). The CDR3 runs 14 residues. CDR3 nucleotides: TGTGCCGGAGACGACGGGACAGAAATCTACGAGCAGTACTTC. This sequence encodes CAGDDGTEIYEQYF.

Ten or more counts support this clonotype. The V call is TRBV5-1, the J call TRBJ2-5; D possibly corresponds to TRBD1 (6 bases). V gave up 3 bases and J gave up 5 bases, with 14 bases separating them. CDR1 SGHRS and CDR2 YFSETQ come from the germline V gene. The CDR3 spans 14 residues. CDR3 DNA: TGCGCCAGCAGCTCGCCGACAGGTGGGGAGACCCAGTACTTC. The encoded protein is CASSSPTGGETQYF.

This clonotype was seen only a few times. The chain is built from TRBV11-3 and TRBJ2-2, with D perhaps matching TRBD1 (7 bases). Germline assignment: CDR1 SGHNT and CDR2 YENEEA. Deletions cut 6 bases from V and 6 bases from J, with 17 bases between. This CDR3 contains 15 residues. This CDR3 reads CASSKGGGISGELFF. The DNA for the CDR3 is TGTGCCAGCAGTAAAGGAGGGGGCATATCCGGGGAGCTGTTTTTT.

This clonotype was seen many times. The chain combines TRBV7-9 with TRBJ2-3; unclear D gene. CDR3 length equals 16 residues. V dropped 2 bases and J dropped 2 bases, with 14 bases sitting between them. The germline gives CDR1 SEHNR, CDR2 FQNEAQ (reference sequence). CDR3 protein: CASSLSASANTDTQYF. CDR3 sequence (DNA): TGTGCCAGCAGCTTATCCGCGTCAGCCAACACAGATACGCAGTATTTT. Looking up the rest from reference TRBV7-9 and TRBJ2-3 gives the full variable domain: DTGVSQNPRHKITKRGQNVTFRCDPISEHNRLYWYRQTLGQGPEFLTYFQNEAQLEKSRLLSDRFSAERPKGSFSTLEIQRTEQGDSAMYLCASSLSASANTDTQYFGPGTRLTVL.

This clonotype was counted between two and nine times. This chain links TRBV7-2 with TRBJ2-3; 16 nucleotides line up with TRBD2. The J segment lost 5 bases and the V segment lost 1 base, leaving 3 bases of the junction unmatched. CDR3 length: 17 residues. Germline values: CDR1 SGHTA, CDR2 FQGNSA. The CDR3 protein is CASSLEGLAGGQDTQYF. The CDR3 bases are TGTGCCAGCAGCTTAGAGGGACTAGCGGGGGGGCAAGATACGCAGTATTTT.

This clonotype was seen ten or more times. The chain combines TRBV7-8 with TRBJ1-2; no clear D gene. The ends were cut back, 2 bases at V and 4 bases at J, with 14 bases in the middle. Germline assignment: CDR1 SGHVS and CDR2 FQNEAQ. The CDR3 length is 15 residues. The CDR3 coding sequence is TGTGCCAGCAGCTTATTTCAGTCCGTTGTCTATGGCTACACCTTC. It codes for CASSLFQSVVYGYTF.